The 10 T cell receptor beta chains reported below all come from one sample, sequenced in a study of cytomegalovirus exposure and HLA in healthy donors. The PCR employed 60 Vbeta primers together with 13 Jbeta primers. TCRdb keeps only in-frame clones here, not all; method: immunoSEQ multiplex PCR. The sample lists more than 140,000 clones; roughly 86% were seen once. The sequenced sample was PBMCs. The receptors come from a man between 18 and 29 years old in good health and CMV-seropositive.

The rearrangement joins TRBV14 to TRBJ2-1; perhaps TRBD1 as D (6 bases). Looked up from germline, CDR1 is SGHDN and CDR2 is FVKESK. Trimming cost V 6 bases and J 0 bases, with 15 bases left between them. The CDR3 has 16 residues. The CDR3 region is CASSPRGFGSYNEQFF. DNA of the CDR3: TGTGCCAGCAGTCCCAGGGGTTTCGGCTCCTACAATGAGCAGTTCTTC. The entire variable domain, with the rest obtained from reference TRBV14 and TRBJ2-1, is as follows: EAGVTQFPSHSVIEKGQTVTLRCDPISGHDNLYWYRRVMGKEIKFLLHFVKESKQDESGMPNNRFLAERTGGTYSTLKVQPAELEDSGVYFCASSPRGFGSYNEQFFGPGTRLTVL.

The chain links TRBV9 to TRBJ1-1; perhaps TRBD1 as D (5 bases). V was shortened by 2 bases and J by 5 bases, with 13 bases between the two germline ends. Per germline, CDR1 SGDLS and CDR2 YYNGEE. CDR3 size: 14 residues. The CDR3 nucleotides are TGTGCCAGCAGCGTTGGGCAGGGTGGGACTGAAGCTTTCTTT. Its translation: CASSVGQGGTEAFF. Together with reference TRBV9 and TRBJ1-1, the CDR3 gives the full variable domain: DSGVTQTPKHLITATGQRVTLRCSPRSGDLSVYWYQQSLDQGLQFLIQYYNGEERAKGNILERFSAQQFPDLHSELNLSSLELGDSALYFCASSVGQGGTEAFFGQGTRLTVV.

This clone has only a few counts. The rearrangement links TRBV5-1 to TRBJ1-4; 7 nucleotides line up with TRBD1. This CDR3 is built from 16 residues. V trimming: 1 base; J trimming: 3 bases; junction bases outside the gene matches: 6. Germline values: CDR1 SGHRS, CDR2 YFSETQ. CDR3 DNA: TGCGCCAGCAGCTTGAGAGGGGGCGCCGCTAATGAAAAACTGTTTTTT. Translating it yields CASSLRGGAANEKLFF.

The rearrangement joins TRBV28 to TRBJ1-2, with unresolved D. The CDR3 is made up of 13 amino acids. Trimming took off 10 bases at V and 2 bases at J, with 14 bases between the two ends. Germline V gene sequence: CDR1 MDHEN, CDR2 SYDVKM. The CDR3 region is CATRWEINYGYTF. The CDR3 DNA is TGTGCCACCCGATGGGAGATAAACTATGGCTACACCTTC.

This clone showed up just once. The rearrangement links TRBV28 to TRBJ2-7; 7 nucleotides line up with TRBD2. CDR1 and CDR2 from the germline V gene are MDHEN and SYDVKM. Unmatched junction bases numbered 2, after V lost 5 bases and J lost 1 base. The CDR3 length is 13 residues. The CDR3 coding sequence is TGTGCCAGCAGTACGGGGGGTTCCTACGAGCAGTACTTC. Translation: CASSTGGSYEQYF.

The chain uses TRBV19 and TRBJ2-2, with 7 bases that match TRBD2. Germline V gene lookup returns CDR1 LNHDA and CDR2 SQIVND (reference sequence). Trimming cost V 7 bases and J 4 bases; bases outside gene matches: 12. CDR3 size: 16 residues. CDR3 in amino acids: CASTGGDSGRTGELFF. The CDR3 DNA reads as TGTGCCAGTACCGGAGGCGATAGCGGGCGCACCGGGGAGCTGTTTTTT.

This rearrangement joins TRBV6-5 to TRBJ1-1, with 7 nucleotides matching TRBD1. This CDR3 is 15 amino acids long. Trimming removed 6 bases from V and 3 bases from J; junction bases left unmatched: 10. CDR1 and CDR2 (germline): MNHEY, SVGAGI. CDR3 region: CASRIDRDSYTEAFF. In nucleotides, the CDR3 is TGTGCCAGCAGGATTGATCGGGACAGCTACACTGAAGCTTTCTTT.

This chain connects TRBV5-6 to TRBJ2-5, with a possible D match to TRBD2 (6 bases). V lost 4 bases and J lost 4, with 11 bases in between. The V gene's germline CDR1 is SGHDT and CDR2 YYEEEE. This CDR3 has 13 amino acids. This chain's CDR3 is CASSAGLSETQYF. CDR3 coding DNA: TGTGCCAGCAGCGCCGGACTATCAGAGACCCAGTACTTC.

This clone came up once. V and J are TRBV5-6 and TRBJ2-3; TRBD1 matches at 11 bases. Per germline, CDR1 SGHDT and CDR2 YYEEEE. CDR3 length: 16 amino acids. The ends lost 1 base at V and 4 bases at J; junction bases unmatched: 5. CDR3 coding DNA: TGTGCCAGCAGCTTGAGGACAGGGGGCGCAGCAGATACGCAGTATTTT. Its protein is CASSLRTGGAADTQYF. Full variable domain (rest looked up from reference TRBV5-6 and TRBJ2-3): DAGVTQSPTHLIKTRGQQVTLRCSPKSGHDTVSWYQQALGQGPQFIFQYYEEEERQRGNFPDRFSGHQFPNYSSELNVNALLLGDSALYLCASSLRTGGAADTQYFGPGTRLTVL.

This CDR3 reads CASSEQGNYGYTF. In DNA form, the CDR3 reads TGTGCCAGCAGTGAACAGGGGAACTATGGCTACACCTTC. The chain recombines TRBV2 with TRBJ1-2; D possibly corresponds to TRBD1 (6 bases). Germline assignment: CDR1 SNHLY and CDR2 FYNNEI. With 2 bases removed from V and 2 bases from J, the gap between germline ends came to 6 bases. The CDR3 has 13 residues.